The clone carrying this TCR beta chain has only a few counts. As yet, its antigen is unknown. Naive CD4+ cells were CD45RA-selected; the remaining cells were memory. The data were taken from a study of shared clonotypes between healthy human individuals. General study points: Clonotype sharing among donors likely depends on sequencing depth. Clonotypes shared by all four donors outscored non-shared clonotypes in generation probability.

The assay was run at deep level. TCRdb's table, derived via immunoSEQ multiplex PCR, lists solely in-frame clones and lacks some. The table shows 600,000 to 750,000 clones, with approximately 77% occurring only once. The CDR3 covers 14 residues. The trim removed 6 bases at V and 8 bases at J, leaving 11 bases unmatched. Germline V lookup: CDR1 SNHLY, CDR2 FYNNEI. The clonotype originates from a woman aged 25-40 years in good health. Source material: memory CD4+ T cells sorted from blood. Subset reported: CD45RA-negative fraction. V and J are TRBV2 and TRBJ2-3; 7 bases match TRBD2. Written as DNA, the CDR3 is TGTGCCAGCAGGGACGGGCGACGGACTAGTACGCAGTATTTT. Its protein is CASRDGRRTSTQYF.